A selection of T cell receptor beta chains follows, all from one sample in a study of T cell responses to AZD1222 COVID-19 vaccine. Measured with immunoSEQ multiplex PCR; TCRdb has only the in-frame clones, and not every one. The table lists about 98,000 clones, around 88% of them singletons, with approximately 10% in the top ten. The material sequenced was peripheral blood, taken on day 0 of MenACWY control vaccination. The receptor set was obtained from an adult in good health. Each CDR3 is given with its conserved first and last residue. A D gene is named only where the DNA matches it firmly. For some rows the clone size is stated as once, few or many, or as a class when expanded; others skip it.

CDR3nt: TGCGCCAGCAGCTTGCTGGGAGGAGGCGATCAGCCCCAGCATTTT
CDR3aa: CASSLLGGGDQPQHF
j_gene: TRBJ1-5
d_gene: NA
v_gene: TRBV5-1
abundance: NA

CDR3nt: TGTGCCAGCAGTTTATACGATTTGGGGGCGGGGGATAGCAATCAGCCCCAGCATTTT
CDR3aa: CASSLYDLGAGDSNQPQHF
j_gene: TRBJ1-5
d_gene: NA
v_gene: TRBV28
abundance: NA

CDR3nt: TGTGCCAGCAGCAAGGACAGCATTGAAGCTTTCTTT
CDR3aa: CASSKDSIEAFF
j_gene: TRBJ1-1
d_gene: NA
v_gene: TRBV6-1
abundance: once

CDR3nt: TGTGCCAGCAGCGGCGGACAGGGCGACACTGAAGCTTTCTTT
CDR3aa: CASSGGQGDTEAFF
j_gene: TRBJ1-1
d_gene: TRBD1
v_gene: TRBV9
abundance: NA

CDR3nt: TGTGCCAGTAGTAGACAGGATTCAAACTATGGCTACACCTTC
CDR3aa: CASSRQDSNYGYTF
j_gene: TRBJ1-2
d_gene: NA
v_gene: TRBV19
abundance: NA

CDR3nt: TGTGCCAGCAGCTTAGACCCGACAGGTATGAACACTGAAGCTTTCTTT
CDR3aa: CASSLDPTGMNTEAFF
j_gene: TRBJ1-1
d_gene: NA
v_gene: TRBV7-9
abundance: few

CDR3nt: TGTGCCAGCAGTTTAACCGGACAGAACTATGGCTACACCTTC
CDR3aa: CASSLTGQNYGYTF
j_gene: TRBJ1-2
d_gene: NA
v_gene: TRBV28
abundance: NA

CDR3nt: TGTGCTAGTGGTTCCCCGAGGGGAGGAGTAGATACGCAGTATTTT
CDR3aa: CASGSPRGGVDTQYF
j_gene: TRBJ2-3
d_gene: NA
v_gene: TRBV12-5
abundance: NA

CDR3nt: TGTGCCAGCAGCGGCACTAGCGTCGGACCCCTAGATACGCAGTATTTT
CDR3aa: CASSGTSVGPLDTQYF
j_gene: TRBJ2-3
d_gene: TRBD2
v_gene: TRBV9
abundance: NA

CDR3nt: TGTGCCTGGAGTGTAAACACCGATCAGCCCCAGCATTTT
CDR3aa: CAWSVNTDQPQHF
j_gene: TRBJ1-5
d_gene: NA
v_gene: TRBV30
abundance: once

CDR3nt: TGTGCCATCAGTGGACTAGCGGGGGGGTACAATGAGCAGTTCTTC
CDR3aa: CAISGLAGGYNEQFF
j_gene: TRBJ2-1
d_gene: TRBD2
v_gene: TRBV10-3
abundance: NA

CDR3nt: TGTGCCAGCAGTCCTAGACAGGGGGCTAACGATAATTCACCCCTCCACTTT
CDR3aa: CASSPRQGANDNSPLHF
j_gene: TRBJ1-6
d_gene: TRBD1
v_gene: TRBV27
abundance: NA

CDR3nt: TGCGCCAGCAGCTTGGTCGACAGTTACACTGAAGCTTTCTTT
CDR3aa: CASSLVDSYTEAFF
j_gene: TRBJ1-1
d_gene: NA
v_gene: TRBV5-1
abundance: NA

CDR3nt: TGTGCCAGCAGCCCTGCCCGGCACACTGAAGCTTTCTTT
CDR3aa: CASSPARHTEAFF
j_gene: TRBJ1-1
d_gene: NA
v_gene: TRBV5-4
abundance: NA

CDR3nt: TGTGCCAGCAGCCCAGTGGGGCGATATGGCTACACCTTC
CDR3aa: CASSPVGRYGYTF
j_gene: TRBJ1-2
d_gene: NA
v_gene: TRBV5-6
abundance: NA

CDR3nt: TGTGCCAGCAGCTTGTCCCAGAGCGGGTCGACCGGGGAGCTGTTTTTT
CDR3aa: CASSLSQSGSTGELFF
j_gene: TRBJ2-2
d_gene: NA
v_gene: TRBV5-6
abundance: NA

CDR3nt: TGTGCCAGCAGTGAATTGCGGGGGTCGAACTACAATGAGCAGTTCTTC
CDR3aa: CASSELRGSNYNEQFF
j_gene: TRBJ2-1
d_gene: TRBD2
v_gene: TRBV25-1
abundance: NA

CDR3nt: TGTGCCAGCAGGCTCAAGGGGACAGGCCACAATCAGCCCCAGCATTTT
CDR3aa: CASRLKGTGHNQPQHF
j_gene: TRBJ1-5
d_gene: TRBD1
v_gene: TRBV28
abundance: NA

CDR3nt: TGTGCCAGCTCACCCTCCGAGGGGTCTCAAAACTATGGCTACACCTTC
CDR3aa: CASSPSEGSQNYGYTF
j_gene: TRBJ1-2
d_gene: NA
v_gene: TRBV18
abundance: once

CDR3nt: TGTGCCAGCAGTTCGACATCCCAGGGACCAAACTATGGCTACACCTTC
CDR3aa: CASSSTSQGPNYGYTF
j_gene: TRBJ1-2
d_gene: NA
v_gene: TRBV28
abundance: NA

CDR3nt: TGTGCCAGCAGTTACCACAGGGGTAACACAGATACGCAGTATTTT
CDR3aa: CASSYHRGNTDTQYF
j_gene: TRBJ2-3
d_gene: TRBD1
v_gene: TRBV6-5
abundance: NA

CDR3nt: TGTGCCAGCGAGGGGGGAACACCGGGTGGGGCCAACGTCCTGACTTTC
CDR3aa: CASEGGTPGGANVLTF
j_gene: TRBJ2-6
d_gene: NA
v_gene: TRBV6-6
abundance: NA

CDR3nt: TGCGCCAGCAGCTTGGGAGGGACAGGGGACTATGGCTACACCTTC
CDR3aa: CASSLGGTGDYGYTF
j_gene: TRBJ1-2
d_gene: TRBD1
v_gene: TRBV5-1
abundance: NA

CDR3nt: TGTGCCAGCAGCTTACTAGGAGGCACAGATACGCAGTATTTT
CDR3aa: CASSLLGGTDTQYF
j_gene: TRBJ2-3
d_gene: NA
v_gene: TRBV7-6
abundance: NA

CDR3nt: TGTGCCAGCAGGGCGGTCTACGAGCAGTACTTC
CDR3aa: CASRAVYEQYF
j_gene: TRBJ2-7
d_gene: NA
v_gene: TRBV9
abundance: few

CDR3nt: TGTGCCATCAGGCTGGGAGGGTCAGCTAACTATGGCTACACCTTC
CDR3aa: CAIRLGGSANYGYTF
j_gene: TRBJ1-2
d_gene: NA
v_gene: TRBV10-3
abundance: few

CDR3nt: TGTGCCAGCATCCTAAGTAGCGGGGGGCGGGAGACCCAGTACTTC
CDR3aa: CASILSSGGRETQYF
j_gene: TRBJ2-5
d_gene: TRBD2
v_gene: TRBV28
abundance: NA

CDR3nt: TGTGCCAGCACCGTGAGTGCAGCAACTAATGAAAAACTGTTTTTT
CDR3aa: CASTVSAATNEKLFF
j_gene: TRBJ1-4
d_gene: NA
v_gene: TRBV2
abundance: few

CDR3nt: TGTGCCATCAGTGAGTCCGAAGGACCCCTCCACTTT
CDR3aa: CAISESEGPLHF
j_gene: TRBJ1-6
d_gene: NA
v_gene: TRBV10-3
abundance: NA

CDR3nt: TGTGCCAGCAGCTTGGGTAACACCGATGAGCAGTTCTTC
CDR3aa: CASSLGNTDEQFF
j_gene: TRBJ2-1
d_gene: NA
v_gene: TRBV5-6
abundance: NA

CDR3nt: TGTGCCAGCACCGCCGGGGTCGGCACTGAAGCTTTCTTT
CDR3aa: CASTAGVGTEAFF
j_gene: TRBJ1-1
d_gene: NA
v_gene: TRBV6-5
abundance: NA

CDR3nt: TGTGCCAGCAGCCTCGGGACTAGCGGGGGCCAGGGCGGGGAGCTGTTTTTT
CDR3aa: CASSLGTSGGQGGELFF
j_gene: TRBJ2-2
d_gene: TRBD2
v_gene: TRBV4-2
abundance: NA

CDR3nt: TGTGCCAGCAGCCTGCGGGAGGCGAACACCGGGGAGCTGTTTTTT
CDR3aa: CASSLREANTGELFF
j_gene: TRBJ2-2
d_gene: TRBD2
v_gene: TRBV3-1/TRBV3-2
abundance: NA

CDR3nt: TGCGCCAGCAGCTTGGCCCCAGAAGGGAGCACTGAAGCTTTCTTT
CDR3aa: CASSLAPEGSTEAFF
j_gene: TRBJ1-1
d_gene: NA
v_gene: TRBV5-1
abundance: NA

CDR3nt: TGTGCCTGGAGGCCCACAGCCCTCAGCACAGATACGCAGTATTTT
CDR3aa: CAWRPTALSTDTQYF
j_gene: TRBJ2-3
d_gene: NA
v_gene: TRBV30
abundance: NA

CDR3nt: TGTGCCAGCAGCCGGGGAGTGCCCGGGAACACTGAAGCTTTCTTT
CDR3aa: CASSRGVPGNTEAFF
j_gene: TRBJ1-1
d_gene: NA
v_gene: TRBV5-5
abundance: NA

CDR3nt: TGTGCCAGCAGGGGACAGGGGGCTCGAAGCGCCGGGGAGCTGTTTTTT
CDR3aa: CASRGQGARSAGELFF
j_gene: TRBJ2-2
d_gene: TRBD1
v_gene: TRBV6-6
abundance: NA

CDR3nt: TGTGCCAGCAGCCCCTCGGGACGGATGAACACTGAAGCTTTCTTT
CDR3aa: CASSPSGRMNTEAFF
j_gene: TRBJ1-1
d_gene: NA
v_gene: TRBV28
abundance: NA

CDR3nt: TGTGCCAGCAGCTTAAGGGCCGAAAACATTCAGTACTTC
CDR3aa: CASSLRAENIQYF
j_gene: TRBJ2-4
d_gene: NA
v_gene: TRBV5-5
abundance: NA

CDR3nt: TGCGCCAGCAGCCAAGAAAGCAACAGCGACTATAATTCACCCCTCCACTTT
CDR3aa: CASSQESNSDYNSPLHF
j_gene: TRBJ1-6
d_gene: NA
v_gene: TRBV4-3
abundance: NA

CDR3nt: TGTGCCAGCAGTTACGGGCCGACAGGTTCACCCCTCCACTTT
CDR3aa: CASSYGPTGSPLHF
j_gene: TRBJ1-6
d_gene: NA
v_gene: TRBV6-5
abundance: NA

CDR3nt: TGTGCCAGCAGTCTACAGGGTCCGAGTCAGCCCCAGCATTTT
CDR3aa: CASSLQGPSQPQHF
j_gene: TRBJ1-5
d_gene: NA
v_gene: TRBV6-5
abundance: NA

CDR3nt: TGTGCCAGCAGGCCCCGGACAGGAGCTAACTATGGCTACACCTTC
CDR3aa: CASRPRTGANYGYTF
j_gene: TRBJ1-2
d_gene: TRBD1
v_gene: TRBV6-5
abundance: NA

CDR3nt: TGTGCCAGCAGCGTGAACAGGGGGCTAGGCACCGGGGAGCTGTTTTTT
CDR3aa: CASSVNRGLGTGELFF
j_gene: TRBJ2-2
d_gene: TRBD1
v_gene: TRBV5-4
abundance: NA

CDR3nt: TGCGCCAGCAGCCAAGAGACTCCGACTAGCGGGTACACAGATACGCAGTATTTT
CDR3aa: CASSQETPTSGYTDTQYF
j_gene: TRBJ2-3
d_gene: TRBD2
v_gene: TRBV4-3
abundance: NA